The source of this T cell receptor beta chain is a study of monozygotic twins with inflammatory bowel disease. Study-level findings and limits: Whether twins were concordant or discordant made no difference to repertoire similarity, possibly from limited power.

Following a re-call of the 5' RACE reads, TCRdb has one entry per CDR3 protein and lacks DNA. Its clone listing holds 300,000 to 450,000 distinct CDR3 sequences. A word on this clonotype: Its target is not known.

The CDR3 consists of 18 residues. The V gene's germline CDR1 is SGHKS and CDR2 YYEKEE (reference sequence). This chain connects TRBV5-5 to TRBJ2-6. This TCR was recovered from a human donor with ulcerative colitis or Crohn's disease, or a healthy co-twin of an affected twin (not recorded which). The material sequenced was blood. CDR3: CASSYRTQIISGANVLTF.